The 27 T cell receptor beta chains below come from one sample, sequenced in a study of PD-L1 blockade in urothelial cancer. Method: immunoSEQ multiplex PCR; TCRdb's copy keeps in-frame clones and lacks some. The sample lists roughly 2,500 clones; about 32% were seen once. The material sequenced was tumor tissue, taken before atezolizumab (anti-PD-L1) treatment. The receptors derive from a man aged 65 to 85 with urothelial cancer.

This sequence joins TRBV11-3 and TRBJ1-3, with D perhaps matching TRBD1 (6 bases). The CDR3 runs 15 residues. In germline, CDR1 is SGHNT, CDR2 YENEEA. The germline V and J ends were trimmed by 0 bases and 3 bases, with 9 bases remaining between them. DNA for the CDR3: TGTGCCAGCAGCTTAGAACTACAGGGTGGAAACACCATATATTTT. Protein sequence: CASSLELQGGNTIYF.

The V call is TRBV6-8, the J call TRBJ1-5, with a tentative D call TRBD1 (6 bases). The CDR3 sequence is 15 residues long. With 2 bases removed from V and 0 bases from J, the gap between germline ends came to 8 bases. Germline CDR1 reads MNHGY; CDR2 reads SAAAGT. The CDR3 DNA follows: TGTGCCAGCAGTTACAAGGGGGTTAGCAATCAGCCCCAGCATTTT. It translates to CASSYKGVSNQPQHF.

The rearrangement uses TRBV28 and TRBJ1-4, with 8 bases fitting TRBD1. CDR3 length equals 16 residues. V lost 5 bases and J lost 4; bases outside the gene matches: 9. Germline loops: CDR1 MDHEN, CDR2 SYDVKM. CDR3 region: CASSLSWTGNNEKLFF. In nucleotides, the CDR3 is TGTGCCAGCAGTCTTTCTTGGACAGGGAATAATGAAAAACTGTTTTTT.

This clone counts as medium-sized (0.01 to 0.1%). This chain joins TRBV6-8 and TRBJ1-2; TRBD1 is a possible D gene (5 bases). Germline V lookup: CDR1 MNHGY, CDR2 SAAAGT. Between the trimmed V and J ends, which lost 8 bases and 6 bases, there was a span of 13 bases. The CDR3 length is 12 residues. DNA for the CDR3: TGTGCCAGCGTAACAGGTGGTGATGGCTACACCTTC. Its translation is CASVTGGDGYTF.

This sequence joins TRBV5-1 and TRBJ1-4; D gene ambiguous. Germline-derived CDR1 and CDR2 are SGHRS and YFSETQ. This CDR3 has 14 residues. The V and J ends lost 1 base and 8 bases respectively, with 12 bases between them. Written as DNA, the CDR3 is TGCGCCAGCAGCTTGAGTATGGTTGGAGAAAAACTGTTTTTT. It is translated as CASSLSMVGEKLFF.

This clone was observed a handful of times. The chain employs TRBV9 and TRBJ2-5; D remains unclear. The J call may be in error: the DNA end matches TRBJ2-7 better. This CDR3 region has 12 residues. Germline CDR1 and CDR2: SGDLS and YYNGEE. The CDR3 reads CASSVQVYEQYF. The DNA for the CDR3 is TGTGCCAGCAGTGTACAAGTCTACGAGCAGTACTTC.

This chain connects TRBV19 to TRBJ1-4; 9 bases match TRBD1. The CDR3 totals 16 residues. J lost 7 bases, V lost 3 bases, and 9 bases had no gene match. Germline CDR1 is LNHDA and CDR2 is SQIVND (reference sequence). The CDR3 spells CASSIQGQGGGEKLFF. The DNA of the CDR3 is TGTGCCAGTAGTATTCAGGGACAGGGTGGCGGTGAAAAACTGTTTTTT.

J is TRBJ1-2 and V is TRBV19, with 8 bases aligning to TRBD1. J lost 3 bases, V lost 5 bases, and 2 bases had no gene match. This CDR3 region has 13 residues. Per germline, CDR1 LNHDA and CDR2 SQIVND (reference sequence). The CDR3 region is CASSSGQDYGYTF. In DNA form, the CDR3 reads TGTGCCAGTAGTTCGGGACAGGACTATGGCTACACCTTC.

The chain recombines TRBV19 with TRBJ1-2, with 10 bases identical to TRBD1. V gave up 3 bases and J gave up 7 bases; unmatched junction bases: 11. The length of the CDR3 is 16 residues. Looked up from germline, CDR1 is LNHDA and CDR2 is SQIVND (reference sequence). DNA of the CDR3: TGTGCCAGTAGTATCCCGGGACAGGGGAGTTCGGGTGGCTACACCTTC. Amino acid sequence: CASSIPGQGSSGGYTF.

Within the sample, this clone is medium-sized (0.01 to 0.1%). V usage is TRBV6-7 and J usage is TRBJ1-2; D unresolved. TRBV6-7 is an ORF, and what it does is uncertain. Trimming took 2 bases from V and 8 from J, leaving 6 bases between them. The CDR3 extends over 11 amino acids. For the CDR3, the DNA is TGTGCCAGCAGTTACGGTGGAGGCTACACCTTC. Protein product: CASSYGGGYTF.

This clone came up a few times. V and J are TRBV11-3 and TRBJ2-2; possible D gene TRBD2, 6 bases. V was pared by 5 bases and J by 5 bases, with 12 bases between. Germline V gene lookup returns CDR1 SGHNT and CDR2 YENEEA. This CDR3 has 14 residues. The CDR3 loop is CASSPLGTTGELFF. The CDR3 nucleotides read TGTGCCAGCAGCCCGTTAGGGACTACCGGGGAGCTGTTTTTT. Complete variable domain (other parts from reference TRBV11-3 and TRBJ2-2): EAGVVQSPRYKIIEKKQPVAFWCNPISGHNTLYWYLQNLGQGPELLIRYENEEAVDDSQLPKDRFSAERLKGVDSTLKIQPAELGDSAVYLCASSPLGTTGELFFGEGSRLTVL.

This clone occurred a few times. The chain employs TRBV6-8 and TRBJ2-3; 9 bases are a match to TRBD2. Germline V gene sequence: CDR1 MNHGY, CDR2 SAAAGT. The CDR3 sequence is 15 residues long. J gave up 1 base and V 3 bases, and 2 bases lay outside the gene matches. CDR3 in amino acids: CASSYPSGGTDTQYF. DNA of the CDR3: TGTGCCAGCAGTTATCCTAGCGGGGGCACAGATACGCAGTATTTT.

This clone qualifies as medium-sized. This sequence joins TRBV11-3 and TRBJ1-4, with D tentatively TRBD1 (5 bases). CDR1 is SGHNT and CDR2 is YENEEA in the germline V gene. This CDR3 comprises 16 residues. The V end lost 5 bases, the J end lost 0 bases, and 13 bases lay between the germline ends. CDR3 coding DNA: TGTGCCAGCAGCAGGCAGGGTTTGTCAACTAATGAAAAACTGTTTTTT. Its protein is CASSRQGLSTNEKLFF.

This clone is labeled medium-sized (0.01 to 0.1%). This chain links TRBV6-8 with TRBJ1-6; D possibly corresponds to TRBD1 (5 bases). The V gene lost 3 bases and the J gene lost 7 bases, with 10 bases spanning the gap. This CDR3 has 14 amino acids. In germline, CDR1 is MNHGY, CDR2 SAAAGT. CDR3 coding DNA: TGTGCCAGCAGTTATGGGACTAGGAATTCACCCCTCCACTTT. As protein: CASSYGTRNSPLHF.

This rearrangement joins TRBV6-8 to TRBJ1-2; 9 positions agree with TRBD1. This CDR3 is built from 14 residues. Unmatched junction bases numbered 1, after V lost 4 bases and J lost 1 base. CDR1 is MNHGY, CDR2 SAAAGT, per germline. The CDR3 nucleotides are TGTGCCAGCAGTTGGGACAGGGATAACTATGGCTACACCTTC. Translating gives CASSWDRDNYGYTF.

V gene TRBV12-5 combines with J gene TRBJ2-1, with D tentatively TRBD1 (5 bases). CDR3 size: 13 residues. CDR1 is LGHNT, CDR2 FRNRAP, per germline. The chain's CDR3 is CASIYTGYNEQFF. The CDR3 DNA is TGTGCCAGCATATATACAGGTTACAATGAGCAGTTCTTC.

The chain employs TRBV7-4 and TRBJ1-1; D uncertain. Germline V CDR1 and CDR2: SGHVT, SQSDAQ. The V end lost 5 bases, the J end lost 7 bases, and 14 bases lay between the germline ends. The CDR3 totals 13 residues. The CDR3 spells CASSPTVAVEAFF. The DNA for the CDR3 is TGTGCCAGCAGCCCCACGGTAGCGGTTGAAGCTTTCTTT.

CDR3 protein: CAWSQGVSTEAFF. The CDR3 DNA follows: TGTGCCTGGAGCCAGGGGGTCAGCACTGAAGCTTTCTTT. The genes are TRBV30 and TRBJ1-1, with 7 bases lining up with TRBD1. With V trimmed by 3 bases and J by 4 bases, 5 bases remained unmatched. The CDR3 sequence is 13 residues long. Germline lookup yields CDR1 GTSNPN and CDR2 SVGIG (reference sequence).

The chain links TRBV28 to TRBJ1-2, with D unclear. Trimming removed 5 bases at V and 0 bases at J, with 7 bases between. Germline V gene lookup returns CDR1 MDHEN and CDR2 SYDVKM. The CDR3 has 13 residues. For the CDR3, the DNA is TGTGCCAGCAGTCCGCTATCTAACTATGGCTACACCTTC. This translates into CASSPLSNYGYTF.

This clone was observed a few times. The V call is TRBV5-1, the J call TRBJ1-1, with D unclear. This CDR3 comprises 15 residues. CDR1 is SGHRS and CDR2 is YFSETQ in the germline V gene. V was cut by 1 base and J by 3 bases, with 13 bases left in between. The CDR3 DNA follows: TGCGCCAGCAGCTTGCGCCCCGAAGGGCACACTGAAGCTTTCTTT. Protein product: CASSLRPEGHTEAFF.

The rearrangement joins TRBV10-2 to TRBJ2-7, with D perhaps given as TRBD1 or TRBD2 (5 bases each). V gave up 4 bases and J gave up 3 bases, with 7 bases separating them. CDR3 length: 12 residues. The germline V gene has CDR1 WSHSY and CDR2 SAAADI. As DNA, the CDR3 is TGCGCCAGCAGTGTTGGGGGCTACGAGCAGTACTTC. This gives the protein CASSVGGYEQYF.

This clone was observed once. CDR3 coding DNA: TGCGCCAGCAGCTTGAGGGCAGGGGCAACTAATGAAAAACTGTTTTTT. Its protein is CASSLRAGATNEKLFF. The gene calls are TRBV5-1 and TRBJ1-4; tentative D call: TRBD1 (6 bases). This CDR3 has 16 residues. Germline V gives CDR1 SGHRS, CDR2 YFSETQ. Trimming took 1 base from V and 0 from J, leaving 10 bases between them. The variable domain in full, with the rest retrieved from reference TRBV5-1 and TRBJ1-4, is KAGVTQTPRYLIKTRGQQVTLSCSPISGHRSVSWYQQTPGQGLQFLFEYFSETQRNKGNFPGRFSGRQFSNSRSEMNVSTLELGDSALYLCASSLRAGATNEKLFFGSGTQLSVL.

V gene TRBV25-1 combines with J gene TRBJ1-2; D not resolved. Germline CDR1 MGHDK, CDR2 SYGVNS. The CDR3 has 12 amino acids. V was trimmed by 1 base and J by 4 bases, leaving 4 bases between them. CDR3 in amino acids: CASSEWSYGYTF. The DNA for the CDR3 is TGTGCCAGCAGTGAATGGAGCTATGGCTACACCTTC.

J is TRBJ1-1 and V is TRBV19, with D possibly matching TRBD1 (5 bases). The germline V gene encodes CDR1 LNHDA and CDR2 SQIVND (reference sequence). V was shortened by 4 bases and J by 7 bases, with 7 bases between the two germline ends. This CDR3 is built from 11 residues. Here the CDR3 reads CASSTRVEAFF. The DNA of the CDR3 is TGTGCCAGTAGTACCAGGGTTGAAGCTTTCTTT.

This clone has only a few counts. The chain is built from TRBV30 and TRBJ2-1; TRBD2 might be the D (7 bases). In germline, CDR1 is GTSNPN, CDR2 SVGIG (reference sequence). The ends were cut back, 1 base at V and 15 bases at J, with 22 bases in the middle. The CDR3 sequence is 14 residues long. The CDR3 DNA reads TGTGCCTGGAGTGCCCTCGTCGGGGGGCGAGAGTTGTTCTTC. Translated: CAWSALVGGRELFF.

This clone was detected a few times. The CDR3 DNA sequence: TGTGCCAGTACCGTGGGACGGATGAACACTGAAGCTTTCTTT. Its protein is CASTVGRMNTEAFF. The V call is TRBV19, the J call TRBJ1-1, with a possible D match to TRBD1 (5 bases). Trimming shortened V by 7 bases and J by 0 bases, and 12 bases separated the two germline ends. This CDR3 contains 14 residues. Per the germline V gene, CDR1 is LNHDA and CDR2 is SQIVND (reference sequence).

The J gene is TRBJ1-6, the V gene TRBV19; D is ambiguous. The germline V gene encodes CDR1 LNHDA and CDR2 SQIVND (reference sequence). The CDR3 loop spans 14 amino acids. With 11 bases removed from V and 4 bases from J, the gap between germline ends came to 15 bases. The CDR3 region is CASRMTDYNSPLHF. CDR3 coding DNA: TGTGCCTCTAGGATGACGGATTATAATTCACCCCTCCACTTT. The variable domain in full, completed from reference TRBV19 and TRBJ1-6, reads DGGITQSPKYLFRKEGQNVTLSCEQNLNHDAMYWYRQDPGQGLRLIYYSQIVNDFQKGDIAEGYSVSREKKESFPLTVTSAQKNPTAFYLCASRMTDYNSPLHFGNGTRLTVT.